This T cell receptor beta chain is from a study of control samples from healthy donors and cancer patients. V lost 5 bases and J 3 bases, leaving 9 bases between the germline ends. Germline V gene sequence: CDR1 MGHRA, CDR2 YSYEKL. This CDR3 has 13 residues. This table comes from immunoSEQ multiplex PCR, and its TCRdb copy is limited to in-frame clones, with some not included. The sample carries 85,000 to 90,000 clones, 85% to 90% recorded once. The chain links TRBV4-1 to TRBJ2-3; tentative D call: TRBD2 (5 bases). The origin of this receptor is a woman between 45 and 60 years old with colorectal cancer. Sequencing was performed on PBMCs. The CDR3 region is CASSRTGTDTQYF. The DNA of the CDR3 is TGCGCCAGCAGCAGGACGGGGACAGATACGCAGTATTTT.